These 3 T cell receptor beta chains share one sample of origin, sequenced in a study of post-analysis software for immune sequencing data (dated by TCRdb to the mid-2010s). Overall results and qualifications from the work: About 5 TRBV segments, including TRBV5-6, TRBV5-1 and TRBV20-1, were significantly more frequent in patients than controls.

Libraries were prepared through PCR. These reads were obtained on an Illumina HiSeq 2500. Unique molecular identifiers were incorporated into TCR beta cDNA libraries to reduce PCR and sequencing biases. The raw public data were reprocessed by TCRdb itself: fastp quality trimming at Q25, MiXCR clonotype calling, in-frame beta chains only. Identical CDR3 proteins give one entry, which carries the most common genes and DNA. The sample contains roughly 580,000 distinct CDR3 sequences, roughly 40% of them found a single time. The top ten clones comprise roughly 1.8% of the sample. These receptors lack a known antigen. The sequencing sample was made of blood. Receptors were obtained from a girl aged 5-17 years with multiple sclerosis.

The table lists this clonotype with a few counts. The genes are TRBV21-1 and TRBJ2-7; the table's D call, TRBD2, has no DNA check behind it. TRBV21-1 is annotated as a pseudogene. The length of the CDR3 is 19 residues. The CDR3 reads CANSNRASTPTGGKHEQYF. CDR3 coding DNA: TGTGCCAACAGCAATCGGGCCAGTACTCCGACGGGAGGGAAGCACGAGCAGTACTTC.

The chain recombines TRBV6-6 with TRBJ2-1, with 9 bases matching TRBD1. Germline CDR1 reads MNHNY; CDR2 reads SVGAGI (reference sequence). The CDR3 extends over 12 amino acids. Losses at the gene ends were 7 bases for V and 7 bases for J; bases not matched to a gene: 2. Here the CDR3 reads CASNRGRNEQFF. CDR3 in DNA: TGTGCCAGCAACAGGGGGCGGAATGAGCAGTTCTTC.

In this sample, this clonotype turned up a few times. This chain joins TRBV5-6 and TRBJ2-4; D is possibly TRBD1 or TRBD2 (5 bases each). The J call may be wrong; the DNA end is better matched by TRBJ2-7. Germline CDR1 reads SGHDT; CDR2 reads YYEEEE. The CDR3 has 14 amino acids. CDR3 region: CASSYQTVGGEQYF. The CDR3 nucleotides are TGTGCCAGCAGCTACCAGACAGTCGGAGGCGAGCAGTACTTC.